The entry below describes one TCR beta chain. Sequencing used immunoSEQ multiplex PCR; TCRdb keeps in-frame clones, though not all of them. The sample records roughly 2,000,000 clones, around 93% being singletons. The data were obtained in a study of shared clonotypes between healthy human individuals. The naive CD8 fraction comprised CD45RO-negative cells positively selected for CCR7 and excluded terminally differentiated effector memory CD45RA+ cells. V shed 5 bases, J shed 4 bases, and the junction held 8 bases outside the gene matches. The CDR3 loop spans 16 amino acids. Germline CDR1 is SGHVS and CDR2 is FQNEAQ.

The specimen was naive CD8+ T cells from PBMCs. The receptor comes from a man between 18 and 29 years old in good health. Some clones in this sample may be carry-over from other donors' samples. This chain links TRBV7-8 with TRBJ2-5, with 12 bases fitting TRBD2. This chain's CDR3 is CASSPRLAGAGETQYF. The CDR3 DNA follows: TGTGCCAGCAGCCCGAGACTAGCGGGAGCGGGAGAGACCCAGTACTTC.